The clone carrying this T cell receptor (beta chain) turned up a few times. Its antigen is currently unknown. This sample's TCRbeta library carried unique molecular identifier barcodes. Each CDR3 protein is one row after TCRdb ran MiXCR on the PCR reads. The profile shows hundreds of thousands of distinct CDR3 sequences, about 16% of them singletons. Germline V lookup: CDR1 SGHRS, CDR2 YFSETQ. After removal of 3 bases from V and 3 bases from J, the junction contained 4 bases not matched to a gene. There are 14 residues in the CDR3. This sample is drawn from a study of T-cell reconstitution after alpha-beta-depleted transplantation in children. Study results and limitations: Several hundred expanded graft clones reportedly gave rise to the alpha-beta T cells present about two months after transplant. When one year had passed after transplant, most T-cell counts and diversity came from newly produced T cells.

Source: PBMCs, mostly from graft donor cells, taken 360 days after TCRalphabeta/CD19-depleted stem cell transplant. This clonotype was sampled from a boy in the first two years of life who had a stem cell transplant for Wiskott-Aldrich syndrome, so the T cells may come from the graft donor. The rearrangement links TRBV5-1 to TRBJ2-3, with TRBD2 identical over 7 bases. The CDR3 DNA reads TGCGCCAGCAGCTCAGCGGGATGGACAGATACGCAGTATTTT. Translated, it gives CASSSAGWTDTQYF.